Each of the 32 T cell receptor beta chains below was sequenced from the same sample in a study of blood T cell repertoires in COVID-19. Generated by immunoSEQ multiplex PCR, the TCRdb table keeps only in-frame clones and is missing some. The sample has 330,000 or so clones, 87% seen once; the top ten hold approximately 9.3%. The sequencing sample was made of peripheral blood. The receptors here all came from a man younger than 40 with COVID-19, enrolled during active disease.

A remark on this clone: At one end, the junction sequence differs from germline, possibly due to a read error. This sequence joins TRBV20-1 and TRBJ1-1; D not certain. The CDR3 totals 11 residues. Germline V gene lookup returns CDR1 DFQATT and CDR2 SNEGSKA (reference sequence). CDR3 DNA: TGCAGTGCACTCCGACGCACAGAAGTTTTCTTT. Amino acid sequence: CSALRRTEVFF.

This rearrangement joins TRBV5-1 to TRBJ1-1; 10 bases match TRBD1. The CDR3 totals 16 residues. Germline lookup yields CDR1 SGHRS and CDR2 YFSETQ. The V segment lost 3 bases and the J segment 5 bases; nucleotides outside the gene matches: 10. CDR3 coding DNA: TGCGCCAGCAGCTGGAGTCCCGGGACAGGGGATACTGAAGCTTTCTTT. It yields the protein CASSWSPGTGDTEAFF.

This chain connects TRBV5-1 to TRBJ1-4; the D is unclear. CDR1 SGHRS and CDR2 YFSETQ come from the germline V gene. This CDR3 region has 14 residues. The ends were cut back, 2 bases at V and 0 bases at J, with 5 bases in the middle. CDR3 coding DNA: TGCGCCAGCAGCTTTACATCAACTAATGAAAAACTGTTTTTT. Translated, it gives CASSFTSTNEKLFF.

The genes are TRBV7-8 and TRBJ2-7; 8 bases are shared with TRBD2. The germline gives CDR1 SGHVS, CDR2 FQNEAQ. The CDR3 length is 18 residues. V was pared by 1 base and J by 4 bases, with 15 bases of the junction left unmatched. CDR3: CASSLVGPWTSNDYEQYF. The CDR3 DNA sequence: TGTGCCAGCAGCTTAGTTGGTCCATGGACTAGCAATGATTACGAGCAGTACTTC.

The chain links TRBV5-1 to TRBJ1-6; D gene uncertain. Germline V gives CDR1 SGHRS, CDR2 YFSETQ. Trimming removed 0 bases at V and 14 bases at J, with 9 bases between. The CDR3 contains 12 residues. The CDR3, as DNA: TGCGCCAGCAGCTTGGCGGAGGGAGCCCTCCACTTT. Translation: CASSLAEGALHF.

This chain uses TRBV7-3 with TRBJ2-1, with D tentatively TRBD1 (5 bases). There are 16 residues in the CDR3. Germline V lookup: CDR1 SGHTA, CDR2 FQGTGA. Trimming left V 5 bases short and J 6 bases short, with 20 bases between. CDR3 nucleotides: TGTGCCAGCAGCCAAAACAGGTTGGGCCAAATCAATGAGCAGTTCTTC. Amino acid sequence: CASSQNRLGQINEQFF. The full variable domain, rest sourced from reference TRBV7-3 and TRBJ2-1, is GAGVSQTPSNKVTEKGKYVELRCDPISGHTALYWYRQSLGQGPEFLIYFQGTGAADDSGLPNDRFFAVRPEGSVSTLKIQRTERGDSAVYLCASSQNRLGQINEQFFGPGTRLTVL.

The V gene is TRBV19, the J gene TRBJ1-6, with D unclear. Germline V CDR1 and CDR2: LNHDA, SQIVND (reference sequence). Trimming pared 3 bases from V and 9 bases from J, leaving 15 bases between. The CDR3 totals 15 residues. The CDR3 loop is CASSIGERFFSPLHF. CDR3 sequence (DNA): TGTGCCAGTAGTATCGGAGAAAGATTCTTTTCACCCCTCCACTTT. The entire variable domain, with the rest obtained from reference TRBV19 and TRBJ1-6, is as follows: DGGITQSPKYLFRKEGQNVTLSCEQNLNHDAMYWYRQDPGQGLRLIYYSQIVNDFQKGDIAEGYSVSREKKESFPLTVTSAQKNPTAFYLCASSIGERFFSPLHFGNGTRLTVT.

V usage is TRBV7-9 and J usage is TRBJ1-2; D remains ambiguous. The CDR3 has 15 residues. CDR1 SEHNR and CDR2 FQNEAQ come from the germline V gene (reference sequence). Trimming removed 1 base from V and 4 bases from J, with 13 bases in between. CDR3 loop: CASSLVNPGSYGYTF. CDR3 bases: TGTGCCAGCAGCTTAGTGAATCCCGGGAGCTATGGCTACACCTTC.

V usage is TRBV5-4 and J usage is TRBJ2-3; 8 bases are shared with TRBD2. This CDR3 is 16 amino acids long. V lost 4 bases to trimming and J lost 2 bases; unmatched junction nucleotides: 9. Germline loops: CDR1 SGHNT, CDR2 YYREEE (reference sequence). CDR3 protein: CASSLGGGHNTDTQYF. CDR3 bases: TGTGCCAGCAGCCTCGGGGGGGGCCACAACACAGATACGCAGTATTTT. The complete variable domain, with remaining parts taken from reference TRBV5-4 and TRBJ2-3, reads ETGVTQSPTHLIKTRGQQVTLRCSSQSGHNTVSWYQQALGQGPQFIFQYYREEENGRGNFPPRFSGLQFPNYSSELNVNALELDDSALYLCASSLGGGHNTDTQYFGPGTRLTVL.

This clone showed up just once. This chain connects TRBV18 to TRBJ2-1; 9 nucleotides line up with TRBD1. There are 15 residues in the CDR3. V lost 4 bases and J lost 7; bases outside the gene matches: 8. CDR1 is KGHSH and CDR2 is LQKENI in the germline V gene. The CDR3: CASSLLTGGNNEQFF. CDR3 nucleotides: TGTGCCAGCTCACTCCTGACAGGGGGGAATAATGAGCAGTTCTTC.

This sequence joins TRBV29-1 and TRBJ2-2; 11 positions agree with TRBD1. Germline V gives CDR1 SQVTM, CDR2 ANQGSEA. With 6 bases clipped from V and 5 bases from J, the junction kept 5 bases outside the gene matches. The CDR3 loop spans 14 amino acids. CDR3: CSVGQGVWTGELFF. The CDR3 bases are TGCAGCGTGGGACAGGGGGTTTGGACCGGGGAGCTGTTTTTT.

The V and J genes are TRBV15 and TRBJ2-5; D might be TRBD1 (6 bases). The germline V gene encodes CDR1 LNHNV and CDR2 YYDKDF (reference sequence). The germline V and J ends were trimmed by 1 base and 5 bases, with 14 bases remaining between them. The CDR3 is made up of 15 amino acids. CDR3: CATSRGAGAEETQYF. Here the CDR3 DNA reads TGTGCCACCAGCAGAGGGGCAGGGGCGGAGGAGACCCAGTACTTC.

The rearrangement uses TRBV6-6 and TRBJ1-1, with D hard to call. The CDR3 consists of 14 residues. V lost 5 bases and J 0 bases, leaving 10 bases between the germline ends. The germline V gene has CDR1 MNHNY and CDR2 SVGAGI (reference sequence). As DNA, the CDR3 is TGTGCCAGCAGTCCCCGAGCTATGAACACTGAAGCTTTCTTT. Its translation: CASSPRAMNTEAFF.

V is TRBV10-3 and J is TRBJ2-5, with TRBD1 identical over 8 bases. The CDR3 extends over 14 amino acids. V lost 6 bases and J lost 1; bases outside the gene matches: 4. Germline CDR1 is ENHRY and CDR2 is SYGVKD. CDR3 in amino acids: CAIRDREVQETQYF. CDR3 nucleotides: TGTGCCATCAGGGACAGGGAGGTCCAAGAGACCCAGTACTTC.

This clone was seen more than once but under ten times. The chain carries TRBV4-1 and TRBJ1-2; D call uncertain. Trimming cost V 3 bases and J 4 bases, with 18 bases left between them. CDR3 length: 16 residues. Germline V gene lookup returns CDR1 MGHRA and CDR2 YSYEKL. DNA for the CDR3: TGCGCCAGCAGCCAGGTGGATGCCCCCCGGGGCTATGGCTACACCTTC. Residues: CASSQVDAPRGYGYTF.

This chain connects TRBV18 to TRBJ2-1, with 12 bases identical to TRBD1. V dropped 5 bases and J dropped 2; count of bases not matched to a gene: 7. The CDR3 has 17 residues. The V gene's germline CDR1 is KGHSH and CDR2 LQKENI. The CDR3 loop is CASSASGTGGAYNEQFF. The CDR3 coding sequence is TGTGCCAGCTCAGCTTCCGGGACAGGGGGCGCCTACAATGAGCAGTTCTTC.

In DNA form, the CDR3 reads TGTGCCAGCTCACCTACGGGTATTAGCAATCAGCCCCAGCATTTT. It translates to CASSPTGISNQPQHF. The V gene is TRBV18, the J gene TRBJ1-5; D uncertain. Germline V lookup: CDR1 KGHSH, CDR2 LQKENI. The CDR3 totals 15 residues. V was clipped by 3 bases and J by 0 bases, with 9 bases between them.

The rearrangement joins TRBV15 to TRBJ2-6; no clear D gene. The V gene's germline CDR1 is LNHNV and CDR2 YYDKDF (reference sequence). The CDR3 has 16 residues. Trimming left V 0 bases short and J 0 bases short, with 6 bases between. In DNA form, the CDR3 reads TGTGCCACCAGCAGAGATCGCGGCTCTGGGGCCAACGTCCTGACTTTC. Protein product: CATSRDRGSGANVLTF. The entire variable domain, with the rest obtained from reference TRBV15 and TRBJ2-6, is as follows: DAMVIQNPRYQVTQFGKPVTLSCSQTLNHNVMYWYQQKSSQAPKLLFHYYDKDFNNEADTPDNFQSRRPNTSFCFLDIRSPGLGDTAMYLCATSRDRGSGANVLTFGAGSRLTVL.

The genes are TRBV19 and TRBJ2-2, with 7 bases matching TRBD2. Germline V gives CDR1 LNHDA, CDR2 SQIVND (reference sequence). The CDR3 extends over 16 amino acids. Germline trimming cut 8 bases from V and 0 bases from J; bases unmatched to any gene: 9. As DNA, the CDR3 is TGTGCCAGTCGGCCCAGCGGGGTAGCGAACACCGGGGAGCTGTTTTTT. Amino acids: CASRPSGVANTGELFF.

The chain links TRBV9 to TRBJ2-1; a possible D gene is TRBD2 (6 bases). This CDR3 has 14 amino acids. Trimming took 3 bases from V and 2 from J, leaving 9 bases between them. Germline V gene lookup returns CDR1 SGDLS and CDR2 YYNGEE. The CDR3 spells CASSERATYNEQFF. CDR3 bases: TGTGCCAGCAGCGAGCGGGCAACCTACAATGAGCAGTTCTTC.

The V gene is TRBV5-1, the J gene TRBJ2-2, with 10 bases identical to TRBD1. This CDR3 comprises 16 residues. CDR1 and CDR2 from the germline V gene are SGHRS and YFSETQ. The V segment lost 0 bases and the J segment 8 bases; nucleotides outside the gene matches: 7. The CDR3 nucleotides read TGCGCCAGCAGCTTGGCCCCGACAGGGGGCACGGGGGAGCTGTTTTTT. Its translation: CASSLAPTGGTGELFF. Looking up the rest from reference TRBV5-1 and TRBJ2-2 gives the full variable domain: KAGVTQTPRYLIKTRGQQVTLSCSPISGHRSVSWYQQTPGQGLQFLFEYFSETQRNKGNFPGRFSGRQFSNSRSEMNVSTLELGDSALYLCASSLAPTGGTGELFFGEGSRLTVL.

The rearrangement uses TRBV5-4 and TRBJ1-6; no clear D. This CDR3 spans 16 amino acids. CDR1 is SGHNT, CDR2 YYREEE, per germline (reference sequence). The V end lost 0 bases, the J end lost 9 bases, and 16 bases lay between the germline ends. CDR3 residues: CASSLEAGFVGSPLHF. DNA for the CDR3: TGTGCCAGCAGCTTGGAAGCGGGTTTTGTAGGTTCACCCCTCCACTTT. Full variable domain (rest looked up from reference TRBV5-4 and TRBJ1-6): ETGVTQSPTHLIKTRGQQVTLRCSSQSGHNTVSWYQQALGQGPQFIFQYYREEENGRGNFPPRFSGLQFPNYSSELNVNALELDDSALYLCASSLEAGFVGSPLHFGNGTRLTVT.

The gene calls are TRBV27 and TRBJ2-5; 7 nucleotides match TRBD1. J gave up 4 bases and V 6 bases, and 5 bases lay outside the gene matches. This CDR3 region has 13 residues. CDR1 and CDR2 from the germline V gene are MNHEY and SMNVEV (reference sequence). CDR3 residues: CASRLTGTETQYF. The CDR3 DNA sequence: TGTGCCAGCAGACTGACAGGGACAGAGACCCAGTACTTC.

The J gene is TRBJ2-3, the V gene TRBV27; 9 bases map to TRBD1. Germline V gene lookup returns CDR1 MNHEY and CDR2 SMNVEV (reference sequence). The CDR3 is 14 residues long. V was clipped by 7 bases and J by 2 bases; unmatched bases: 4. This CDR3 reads CASTRQGVTDTQYF. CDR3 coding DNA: TGTGCCAGCACCAGACAGGGGGTCACAGATACGCAGTATTTT.

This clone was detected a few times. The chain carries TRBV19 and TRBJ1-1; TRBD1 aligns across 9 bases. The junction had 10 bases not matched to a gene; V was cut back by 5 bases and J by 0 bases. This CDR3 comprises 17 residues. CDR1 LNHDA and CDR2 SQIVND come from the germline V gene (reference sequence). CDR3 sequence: CASSPERGQGVNTEAFF. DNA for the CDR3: TGTGCCAGTAGTCCTGAGAGGGGACAGGGCGTGAACACTGAAGCTTTCTTT.

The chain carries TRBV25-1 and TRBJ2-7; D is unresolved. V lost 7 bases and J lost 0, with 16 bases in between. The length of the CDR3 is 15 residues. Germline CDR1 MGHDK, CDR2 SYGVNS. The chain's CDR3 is CASTPLGSSSYEQYF. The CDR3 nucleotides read TGTGCCAGCACCCCTTTGGGCAGCAGCTCCTACGAGCAGTACTTC.

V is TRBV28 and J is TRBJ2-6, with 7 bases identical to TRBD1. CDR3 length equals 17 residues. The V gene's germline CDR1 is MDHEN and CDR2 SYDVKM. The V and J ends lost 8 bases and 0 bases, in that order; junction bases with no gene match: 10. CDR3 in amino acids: CASLPGQTISGANVLTF. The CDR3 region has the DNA TGTGCCAGCCTACCGGGACAGACTATCTCTGGGGCCAACGTCCTGACTTTC.

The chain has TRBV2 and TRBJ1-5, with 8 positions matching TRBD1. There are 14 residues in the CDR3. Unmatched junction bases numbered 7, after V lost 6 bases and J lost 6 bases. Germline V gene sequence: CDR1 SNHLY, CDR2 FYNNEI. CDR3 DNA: TGTGCCAGCAGGTTTCAGGGGGCTGGTCAGCCCCAGCATTTT. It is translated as CASRFQGAGQPQHF.

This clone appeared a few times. This CDR3 is CASSPGTGTNYGYTF. DNA for the CDR3: TGTGCCAGCAGCCCCGGGACAGGGACTAACTATGGCTACACCTTC. The chain has TRBV9 and TRBJ1-2; the match to TRBD1 covers 9 bases. The V gene end was trimmed by 4 bases and the J gene end by 0 bases; junction bases not matched to a gene: 4. In germline, CDR1 is SGDLS, CDR2 YYNGEE. This CDR3 has 15 residues.

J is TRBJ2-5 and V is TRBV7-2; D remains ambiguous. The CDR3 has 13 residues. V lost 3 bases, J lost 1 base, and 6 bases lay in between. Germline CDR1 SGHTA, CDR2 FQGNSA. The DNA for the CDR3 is TGTGCCAGCAGCTTTGGCTTCCAAGAGACCCAGTACTTC. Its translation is CASSFGFQETQYF.

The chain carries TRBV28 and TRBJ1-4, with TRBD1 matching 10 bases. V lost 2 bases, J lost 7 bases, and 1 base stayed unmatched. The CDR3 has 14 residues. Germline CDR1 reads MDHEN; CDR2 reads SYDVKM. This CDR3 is CASSLGTGVEKLFF. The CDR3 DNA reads TGTGCCAGCAGTTTAGGGACAGGGGTTGAAAAACTGTTTTTT.

The CDR3 is CAKRQGRLYGYTF. In DNA, the CDR3 is TGTGCCAAGAGACAGGGGAGACTCTATGGCTACACCTTC. This rearrangement joins TRBV10-3 to TRBJ1-2; 8 nucleotides agree with TRBD1. The CDR3 contains 13 residues. Germline values: CDR1 ENHRY, CDR2 SYGVKD. J gave up 4 bases and V 10 bases, and 8 bases lay outside the gene matches.